Below, one TCR beta chain is given with its context. Its antigen specificity is not known. Germline is not matched at one junction end, which may reflect a read error. The CDR3 regions of human TCRbeta chains were analyzed by immunosequencing. In the original analysis: Repertoire TCRs were checked for matches against a reference library of SARS-CoV-2-specific TCRs that had been generated using the MIRA antigen-specificity platform. Breadth meant the fraction of unique TCRs that were SARS-CoV-2-associated, whereas depth meant the fraction of total T cells that were SARS-CoV-2-associated. Using the MIRA data, every spike-specific TCR was mapped to the spike region that the TCR reacted to and assigned to either a CD4 or a CD8 class. Log10-transformed breadth and depth values were compared by one-way ANOVA with Sidak's multiple comparisons tests. TCRdb took over this immuneACCESS table, retaining in-frame rearrangements with V and J assigned. Such tables are incomplete; in checked studies, under half of the missing clones stem from an unresolved V gene, and the remainder is unexplained. V and J calls and clone size are copied from that table; D and trimming were computed from the DNA. The sample table shows around 72,000 clones, and over 75% are seen once. Nearly 25% of the sample belongs to the ten largest clones.

This entry comes from a study of T cell responses to AZD1222 COVID-19 vaccine (dated by TCRdb to the early 2020s). For the study in its entirety: Because spike-specific TCR depth and breadth did not differ between the two schedules, AZD1222 recipients who got a second dose at roughly 4 weeks were pooled with those who got a second dose at roughly 12 weeks. Trial participants were enrolled by age into subgroups of 18-55, 56-69 and 70-plus years, and around 150, 29 and 61 TCR-sequenced participants, respectively, were included in these subgroups. TCR sequencing covered roughly 230 trial participants: 207 given two doses of AZD1222 and around 25 given two doses of MenACWY control vaccine. General conclusions and limits of the study: No day 14 peak-response samples were available, so repertoires were characterized only after the peak T cell response. Conclusions about previously exposed vaccinees are limited, since just 6 or 7 AZD1222 recipients were seropositive for SARS-CoV-2 at baseline. The 56-69-year group was small, and its depth increase did not reach significance, likely because of low power. Participants were mostly white British and included more females than males, and it was suggested by the authors that clonal diversity may have been underestimated. The vaccine-associated CD4 TCRs covered the entire spike protein, and the dominant responses fell in regions 160-218 and 743-854. Reportedly, close to half of the unique spike-specific TCRs recognized epitopes lying outside the regions that are mutated in the B.1.351 and B.1.1.7 variants. A significant rise in spike-specific TCR breadth and depth was observed after two AZD1222 doses relative to day 0 and relative to MenACWY recipients.

The time point label, read with the paper, signifies: baseline before first vaccination. Samples from vaccinated people were obtained from the UK trials COV001 and COV002, which included a single-blind randomized controlled phase 2/3 trial of AZD1222 (ChAdOx1 nCoV-19) in healthy adults. Trial participant PBMC samples were collected at day 0 and day 28 after the second dose for TCRbeta chain sequencing. The source material was peripheral blood, sampled on day 0 of AZD1222 vaccination. This clonotype was sampled from an adult in good health.

The DNA sequence reads TGTGCTAGCAGCTTAGGTAGCGGGGGCAGGGAGACCCAGTACTTC. Translated, it gives CASSLGSGGRETQYF. Here the chain combines TRBV7-7 and TRBJ2-5, with 9 bases aligning to TRBD2. Its CDR3 holds 15 amino acids, cysteine through phenylalanine. The kept DNA is CDR3 alone, 45 bases in frame from the first base. CDR1 and CDR2, per the germline V gene (reference sequence), are SSHAT and FNYEAQ.